These 24 T cell receptor beta chains share one sample of origin, sequenced in a study of blood T cell repertoires in COVID-19. Sequencing was performed with immunoSEQ multiplex PCR; in TCRdb, only in-frame clones are kept and a portion is missing. The sample lists roughly 290,000 clones, around 90% seen once, with around 5.8% in the top ten. The sample consisted of PBMCs or T cells enriched from blood (not recorded which). The receptors shown here come from a woman aged 40-49 years who had recovered from COVID-19.

This rearrangement joins TRBV7-9 to TRBJ2-2; possible D gene TRBD1, 5 bases. There are 16 residues in the CDR3. Trimming removed 3 bases from V and 0 bases from J, with 11 bases in between. CDR1 and CDR2 from the germline V gene are SEHNR and FQNEAQ (reference sequence). This CDR3 reads CASSFVRVANTGELFF. For the CDR3, the DNA is TGTGCCAGCAGCTTCGTCAGGGTAGCGAACACCGGGGAGCTGTTTTTT.

The J gene is TRBJ2-1, the V gene TRBV5-8; TRBD2 matches at 11 bases. CDR1 SGHTS and CDR2 YDEGEE come from the germline V gene. V was pared by 5 bases and J by 9 bases, with 16 bases of the junction left unmatched. The CDR3 sequence is 17 residues long. CDR3 region: CASSLGNSGRASVEQFF. The DNA for the CDR3 is TGTGCCAGCAGTCTGGGGAATAGCGGGAGGGCCTCTGTTGAGCAGTTCTTC.

This rearrangement joins TRBV19 to TRBJ2-7, with D perhaps matching TRBD2 (6 bases). V lost 6 bases and J 5 bases, leaving 8 bases between the germline ends. The CDR3 totals 11 residues. Germline lookup yields CDR1 LNHDA and CDR2 SQIVND (reference sequence). DNA for the CDR3: TGTGCCAGTAGCAGGGAGGACGAGCAGTACTTC. Its protein product is CASSREDEQYF. Looking up the rest from reference TRBV19 and TRBJ2-7 gives the full variable domain: DGGITQSPKYLFRKEGQNVTLSCEQNLNHDAMYWYRQDPGQGLRLIYYSQIVNDFQKGDIAEGYSVSREKKESFPLTVTSAQKNPTAFYLCASSREDEQYFGPGTRLTVT.

The chain combines TRBV7-6 with TRBJ1-6; 8 bases are a match to TRBD1. This CDR3 comprises 16 residues. Unmatched junction bases numbered 6, after V lost 1 base and J lost 7 bases. CDR1 and CDR2 from the germline V gene are SGHVS and FNYEAQ. CDR3 nucleotides: TGTGCCAGCAGCTTAGACCGGGACAGGAAAAATTCACCCCTCCACTTT. Amino acid sequence: CASSLDRDRKNSPLHF.

V and J are TRBV28 and TRBJ2-7, with 7 nucleotides matching TRBD2. V dropped 10 bases and J dropped 2; count of bases not matched to a gene: 11. CDR1 is MDHEN and CDR2 is SYDVKM in the germline V gene. This CDR3 comprises 14 residues. For the CDR3, the DNA is TGTGCCACCTACCCTGGGGGGGGTCCCTACGAGCAGTACTTC. Protein: CATYPGGGPYEQYF.

The genes are TRBV1 and TRBJ2-5; no DNA check was done on the table's D call, TRBD2. TRBV1 is designated a pseudogene. This CDR3 has 18 residues. CDR3 sequence: CTSSQEFLAGSIQETQYF. DNA of the CDR3: TGCACCAGCAGCCAAGAATTCCTCGCCGGGAGCATACAAGAGACCCAGTACTTC.

This clone was counted only a few times. The genes are TRBV29-1 and TRBJ2-1, with D possibly being TRBD2 (5 bases). V shed 6 bases and J shed 4 bases, with 7 bases lying between them. The CDR3 covers 11 residues. Germline assignment: CDR1 SQVTM and CDR2 ANQGSEA. Here the CDR3 DNA reads TGCAGCGTCGGGATTTACAATGAGCAGTTCTTC. As protein: CSVGIYNEQFF.

The CDR3 is CATSRGQGAFGNTEAFF. CDR3 in DNA: TGTGCCACCAGCAGGGGACAGGGGGCTTTTGGGAACACTGAAGCTTTCTTT. The chain combines TRBV15 with TRBJ1-1; the match to TRBD1 covers 12 bases. The germline gives CDR1 LNHNV, CDR2 YYDKDF (reference sequence). The V and J ends lost 3 bases and 1 base, in that order; junction bases with no gene match: 6. The CDR3 is made up of 17 amino acids.

V gene TRBV10-3 combines with J gene TRBJ1-6, with D possibly matching TRBD1 (6 bases). Germline assignment: CDR1 ENHRY and CDR2 SYGVKD. The V gene lost 0 bases and the J gene lost 6 bases, with 18 bases spanning the gap. This CDR3 has 18 residues. The CDR3 reads CAISESFLEQGFNSPLHF. For the CDR3, the DNA is TGTGCCATCAGTGAGTCGTTTTTGGAACAGGGTTTTAATTCACCCCTCCACTTT.

The chain employs TRBV7-2 and TRBJ2-5; possible D gene TRBD2, 5 bases. Germline V lookup: CDR1 SGHTA, CDR2 FQGNSA. The CDR3 runs to 16 residues. The V end was cut by 5 bases, the J end by 7 bases, with 23 bases between. CDR3 in DNA: TGTGCCAGCAGCAGCGGTCTGGTTACACGGGGTGGGACCCAGTACTTC. Its translation: CASSSGLVTRGGTQYF.

The rearrangement links TRBV19 to TRBJ2-1; 16 bases align to TRBD2. Germline lookup yields CDR1 LNHDA and CDR2 SQIVND (reference sequence). The CDR3 extends over 17 amino acids. V lost 5 bases, J lost 2 bases, and 3 bases stayed unmatched. This CDR3 reads CASSAGTSGRAYNEQFF. The CDR3 coding sequence is TGTGCCAGTAGTGCCGGGACTAGCGGGAGGGCCTACAATGAGCAGTTCTTC.

This chain joins TRBV19 and TRBJ2-3; tentative D call: TRBD2 (5 bases). The germline V and J ends were trimmed by 3 bases and 5 bases, with 9 bases remaining between them. The CDR3 loop spans 13 amino acids. Looked up from germline, CDR1 is LNHDA and CDR2 is SQIVND (reference sequence). The CDR3 protein is CASSMKAGDTQYF. The CDR3 DNA follows: TGTGCCAGTAGTATGAAGGCGGGAGATACGCAGTATTTT. The whole variable domain, remainder taken from reference TRBV19 and TRBJ2-3, is DGGITQSPKYLFRKEGQNVTLSCEQNLNHDAMYWYRQDPGQGLRLIYYSQIVNDFQKGDIAEGYSVSREKKESFPLTVTSAQKNPTAFYLCASSMKAGDTQYFGPGTRLTVL.

The chain employs TRBV4-3 and TRBJ2-7; 8 positions match TRBD1. The CDR3 sequence is 16 residues long. Germline V gene lookup returns CDR1 LGHNA and CDR2 YSLEER. J gave up 2 bases and V 4 bases, and 10 bases lay outside the gene matches. CDR3 sequence reads: CASSRSPGTGAYEQYF. CDR3 sequence (DNA): TGCGCCAGCAGCCGCTCTCCCGGGACAGGAGCCTACGAGCAGTACTTC.

The chain is built from TRBV4-3 and TRBJ1-2; D gene uncertain. The CDR3 is 15 amino acids. Trimming took off 1 base at V and 7 bases at J, with 16 bases between the two ends. CDR1 is LGHNA, CDR2 YSLEER, per germline. The CDR3 loop is CASSQGVGERLGYTF. As DNA, the CDR3 is TGCGCCAGCAGCCAAGGAGTCGGGGAACGGCTTGGCTACACCTTC.

The chain has TRBV5-4 and TRBJ2-7; D is possibly TRBD2 (6 bases). The CDR3 spans 14 residues. Germline V CDR1 and CDR2: SGHNT, YYREEE (reference sequence). Trimming took 5 bases from V and 5 from J, leaving 17 bases between them. CDR3 loop: CASSHWTKRDEQYF. CDR3 in DNA: TGTGCCAGCAGTCATTGGACCAAGCGGGACGAGCAGTACTTC.

This clone has only a few counts. V usage is TRBV9 and J usage is TRBJ2-6; TRBD2 is a possible D gene (6 bases). Trimming shortened V by 5 bases and J by 2 bases, and 14 bases separated the two germline ends. CDR1 and CDR2 (germline): SGDLS, YYNGEE. The CDR3 has 16 amino acids. CDR3 in DNA: TGTGCCAGCAGGGCCCCAGGAGGGGCTGGGGCCAACGTCCTGACTTTC. This codes for CASRAPGGAGANVLTF.

The chain carries TRBV19 and TRBJ1-2, with 8 bases identical to TRBD1. The V and J ends lost 9 bases and 3 bases, in that order; junction bases with no gene match: 6. CDR1 is LNHDA and CDR2 is SQIVND in the germline V gene (reference sequence). The CDR3 extends over 13 amino acids. CDR3 in amino acids: CASRQGQYYGYTF. The CDR3 nucleotides read TGTGCCAGCCGACAGGGGCAGTACTATGGCTACACCTTC.

The chain joins TRBV4-1 to TRBJ2-3, with D unresolved. The V gene's germline CDR1 is MGHRA and CDR2 YSYEKL. Trimming stripped 0 bases from V and 0 bases from J, with 10 bases between. The CDR3 is 16 amino acids. The DNA for the CDR3 is TGCGCCAGCAGCCAAGATCCTGCGGCGAGCACAGATACGCAGTATTTT. It specifies CASSQDPAASTDTQYF.

This clone was seen a handful of times. This chain joins TRBV12-3 or TRBV12-4 and TRBJ1-1; 7 bases agree with TRBD1. The CDR3 has 13 amino acids. Germline trimming cut 10 bases from V and 2 bases from J; bases unmatched to any gene: 7. The CDR3 DNA is TGTGCCATCCGGGACAGAGTAAACACTGAAGCTTTCTTT. It specifies CAIRDRVNTEAFF.

This clone has more than one count but fewer than ten. This sequence joins TRBV18 and TRBJ1-5; 11 nucleotides line up with TRBD1. The V gene end was trimmed by 4 bases and the J gene end by 5 bases; junction bases not matched to a gene: 1. This CDR3 has 14 residues. Germline V gene data show CDR1 as KGHSH and CDR2 as LQKENI. This CDR3 reads CASSLDRGHQPQHF. DNA of the CDR3: TGTGCCAGCTCACTGGACAGGGGGCATCAGCCCCAGCATTTT.

This chain connects TRBV7-8 to TRBJ1-1, with D tentatively TRBD1 (5 bases). V lost 5 bases and J lost 4, with 17 bases in between. CDR1 is SGHVS and CDR2 is FQNEAQ in the germline V gene. This CDR3 contains 15 residues. CDR3 residues: CASSPRAGGVTEAFF. CDR3 bases: TGTGCCAGCAGCCCCCGAGCCGGGGGGGTCACTGAAGCTTTCTTT.

This clone was picked up a small number of times. The chain links TRBV10-3 to TRBJ2-7; 8 nucleotides align to TRBD1. Germline V gives CDR1 ENHRY, CDR2 SYGVKD. V trimming: 5 bases; J trimming: 2 bases; junction bases outside the gene matches: 8. This CDR3 spans 15 amino acids. This CDR3 is CAISLGQGSTYEQYF. Written as DNA, the CDR3 is TGTGCCATCAGTCTAGGACAGGGTTCTACCTACGAGCAGTACTTC.

V is TRBV27 and J is TRBJ1-1, with 10 bases that match TRBD1. V trimming: 6 bases; J trimming: 6 bases; junction bases outside the gene matches: 7. The CDR3 spans 14 residues. From germline, CDR1 is MNHEY and CDR2 SMNVEV (reference sequence). The CDR3 nucleotides are TGTGCCAGCAGCTACCACGGGACAGGGGCTGAAGCTTTCTTT. Residues: CASSYHGTGAEAFF.

The CDR3 bases are TGTGCCAGCAGGGCCACTAGCGGCTCCTACAATGAGCAGTTCTTC. Translation gives CASRATSGSYNEQFF. The chain links TRBV7-2 to TRBJ2-1; TRBD2 matches 8 bases. The CDR3 runs to 15 residues. Looked up from germline, CDR1 is SGHTA and CDR2 is FQGNSA. The V and J ends lost 6 bases and 0 bases, in that order; junction bases with no gene match: 4.